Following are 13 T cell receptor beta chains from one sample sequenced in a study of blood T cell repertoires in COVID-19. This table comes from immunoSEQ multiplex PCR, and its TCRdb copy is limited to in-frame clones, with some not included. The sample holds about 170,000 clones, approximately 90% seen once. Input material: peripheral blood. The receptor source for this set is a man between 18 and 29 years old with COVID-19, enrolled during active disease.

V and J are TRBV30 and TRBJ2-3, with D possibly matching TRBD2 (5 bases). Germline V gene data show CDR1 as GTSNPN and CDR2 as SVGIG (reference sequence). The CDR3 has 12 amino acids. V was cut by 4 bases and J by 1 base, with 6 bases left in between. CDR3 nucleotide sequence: TGTGCCTGGACACTAGGCACAGATACGCAGTATTTT. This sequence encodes CAWTLGTDTQYF.

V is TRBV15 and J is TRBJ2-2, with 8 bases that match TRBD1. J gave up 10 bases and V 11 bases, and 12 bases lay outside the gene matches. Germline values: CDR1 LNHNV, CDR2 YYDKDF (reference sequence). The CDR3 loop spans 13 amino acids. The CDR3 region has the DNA TGTGCCGCTTCCCAGGGGGCGTCGGAGGAGCTGTTTTTT. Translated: CAASQGASEELFF.

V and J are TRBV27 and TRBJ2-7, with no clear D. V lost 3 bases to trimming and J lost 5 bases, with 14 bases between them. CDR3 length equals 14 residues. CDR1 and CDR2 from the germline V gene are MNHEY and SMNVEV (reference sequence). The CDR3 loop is CASSFQVPFDEQYF. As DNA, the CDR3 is TGTGCCAGCAGTTTCCAGGTTCCCTTTGACGAGCAGTACTTC.

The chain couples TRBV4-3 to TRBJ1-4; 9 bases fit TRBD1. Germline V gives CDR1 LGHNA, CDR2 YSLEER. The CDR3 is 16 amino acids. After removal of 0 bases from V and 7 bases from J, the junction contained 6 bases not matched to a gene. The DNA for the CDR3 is TGCGCCAGCAGCCAAGAAACCGGGACAGGGTTTGAAAAACTGTTTTTT. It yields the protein CASSQETGTGFEKLFF.

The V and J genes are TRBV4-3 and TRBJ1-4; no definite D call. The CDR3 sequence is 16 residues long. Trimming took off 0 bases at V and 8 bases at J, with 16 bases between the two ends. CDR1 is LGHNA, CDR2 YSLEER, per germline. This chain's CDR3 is CASSQDELAGREKLFF. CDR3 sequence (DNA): TGCGCCAGCAGCCAAGATGAATTGGCAGGAAGGGAAAAACTGTTTTTT.

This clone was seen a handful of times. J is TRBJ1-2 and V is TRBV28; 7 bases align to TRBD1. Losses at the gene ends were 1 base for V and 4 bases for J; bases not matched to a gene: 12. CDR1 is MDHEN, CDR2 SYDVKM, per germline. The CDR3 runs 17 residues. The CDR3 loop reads CASSLFIWDSGRYGYTF. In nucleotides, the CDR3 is TGTGCCAGCAGTTTATTTATTTGGGACAGCGGGCGCTATGGCTACACCTTC.

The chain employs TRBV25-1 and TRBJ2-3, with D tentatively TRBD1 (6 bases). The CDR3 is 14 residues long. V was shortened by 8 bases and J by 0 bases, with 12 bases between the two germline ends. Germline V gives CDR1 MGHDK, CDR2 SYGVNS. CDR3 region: CASEGHASTDTQYF. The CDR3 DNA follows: TGTGCCAGCGAGGGACACGCGAGCACAGATACGCAGTATTTT.

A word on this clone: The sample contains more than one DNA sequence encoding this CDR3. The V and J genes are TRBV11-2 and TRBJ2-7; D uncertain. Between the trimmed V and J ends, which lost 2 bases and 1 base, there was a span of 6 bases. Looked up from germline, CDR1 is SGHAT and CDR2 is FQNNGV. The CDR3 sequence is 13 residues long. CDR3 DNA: TGTGCCAGCAGCTTACGAGAATCCTACGAGCAGTACTTC. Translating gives CASSLRESYEQYF.

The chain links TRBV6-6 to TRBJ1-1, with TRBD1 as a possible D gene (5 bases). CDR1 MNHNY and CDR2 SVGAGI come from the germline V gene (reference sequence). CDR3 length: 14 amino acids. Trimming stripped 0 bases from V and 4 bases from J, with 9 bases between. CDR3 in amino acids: CASSYSIGGTEAFF. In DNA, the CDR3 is TGTGCCAGCAGTTACTCGATCGGGGGCACTGAAGCTTTCTTT.

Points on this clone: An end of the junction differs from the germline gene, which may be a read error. CDR3 sequence: CASSKGGQGEGKLLF. In DNA form, the CDR3 reads TGTGCCAGCAGCAAAGGGGGACAGGGAGAGGGAAAACTGCTTTTT. The chain links TRBV7-8 to TRBJ1-4, with 9 bases that match TRBD1. The length of the CDR3 is 15 residues. The germline gives CDR1 SGHVS, CDR2 FQNEAQ.

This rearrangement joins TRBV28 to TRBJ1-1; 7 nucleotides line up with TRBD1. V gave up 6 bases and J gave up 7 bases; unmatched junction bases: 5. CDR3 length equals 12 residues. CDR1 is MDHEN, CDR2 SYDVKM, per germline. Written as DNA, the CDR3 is TGTGCCAGCAGGAAAACAGGGGTTGAAGCTTTCTTT. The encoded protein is CASRKTGVEAFF. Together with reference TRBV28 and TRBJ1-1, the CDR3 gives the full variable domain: DVKVTQSSRYLVKRTGEKVFLECVQDMDHENMFWYRQDPGLGLRLIYFSYDVKMKEKGDIPEGYSVSREKKERFSLILESASTNQTSMYLCASRKTGVEAFFGQGTRLTVV.

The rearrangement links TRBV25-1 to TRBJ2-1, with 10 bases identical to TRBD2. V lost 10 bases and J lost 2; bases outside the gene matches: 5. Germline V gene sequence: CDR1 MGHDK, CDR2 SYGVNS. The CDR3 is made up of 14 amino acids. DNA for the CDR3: TGTGCCATCCAAGCGGGAGGGCCCTACAATGAGCAGTTCTTC. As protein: CAIQAGGPYNEQFF.

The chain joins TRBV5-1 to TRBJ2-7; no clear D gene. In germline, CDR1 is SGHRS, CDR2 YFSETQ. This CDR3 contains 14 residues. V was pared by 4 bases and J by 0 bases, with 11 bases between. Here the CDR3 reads CASSQAGYSYEQYF. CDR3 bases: TGCGCCAGCAGCCAAGCAGGCTACTCCTACGAGCAGTACTTC.